Listed below are T cell receptor beta chains from one sample, sequenced in a study of T-cell memory formation after mild COVID-19. One entry per CDR3 protein results from TCRdb running MiXCR on the 5' RACE reads. This table holds around 320,000 distinct CDR3 sequences, around 15% found once. The sample taken for sequencing was PBMCs or a T cell subset sorted from them (not recorded which). These receptors all come from a man aged 18 to 30 who had mild COVID-19 (a few samples of this study predate the infection). Cell type and time point are not known. Each CDR3 is given with its conserved first and last residue. Fields, in order: J gene, D gene, V gene, clone size, CDR3 protein, CDR3 DNA. The D gene is left open where the match is weak. A row's size may be missing; if present it is once, few, many or a size class.

>TRBJ2-5|.|TRBV5-1|many
CASSPGRNQETQYF
TGCGCCAGCAGCCCAGGACGGAACCAAGAGACCCAGTACTTC
>TRBJ2-1|.|TRBV9|few
CASSPPGGLSYNEQFF
TGTGCCAGCAGCCCGCCCGGGGGTTTGTCCTACAATGAGCAGTTCTTC
>TRBJ1-5|TRBD1|TRBV6-2/TRBV6-3|.
CAIQGAHQPQHF
TGTGCCATCCAGGGGGCCCATCAGCCCCAGCATTTT
>TRBJ1-6|.|TRBV27|.
CASSLSVFNSPLHF
TGTGCCAGCAGTTTATCAGTTTTTAATTCACCCCTCCACTTT
>TRBJ1-1|.|TRBV12-3/TRBV12-4|.
CASSFRGVEAFF
TGTGCCAGCAGTTTCCGTGGGGTTGAAGCTTTCTTT
>TRBJ1-5|.|TRBV29-1|few
CSVARGLGEPQHF
TGCAGCGTCGCTCGCGGGCTTGGGGAGCCCCAGCATTTT
>TRBJ1-6|.|TRBV6-5|many
CASRHRPGLPNSPLHF
TGTGCCAGCAGACACCGACCGGGACTGCCTAATTCACCCCTCCACTTT
>TRBJ2-1|TRBD1|TRBV5-6|.
CASSRDRGWVNEQFF
TGTGCCAGCAGCCGAGACAGGGGGTGGGTCAATGAGCAGTTCTTC
>TRBJ1-1|.|TRBV30|many
CAWRRSGTGSTEAFF
TGTGCCTGGAGGCGCTCCGGGACTGGGAGCACTGAAGCTTTCTTT
>TRBJ2-5|.|TRBV29-1|.
CSVGGLGETQYF
TGCAGCGTTGGCGGGTTGGGGGAGACCCAGTACTTC
>TRBJ2-2|.|TRBV24-1|.
CATSRTVAGELFF
TGTGCCACCAGCCGAACAGTGGCCGGGGAGCTGTTTTTT
>TRBJ2-1|.|TRBV20-1|.
CSASWQTYNEQFF
TGCAGTGCTAGCTGGCAGACCTACAATGAGCAGTTCTTC
>TRBJ2-1|.|TRBV7-9|.
CASSLVRILSYNEQFF
TGTGCCAGCAGCTTGGTCAGGATACTTTCCTACAATGAGCAGTTCTTC
>TRBJ2-1|.|TRBV7-3|few
CASSPGPGGEQFF
TGTGCCAGCAGTCCTGGCCCGGGGGGCGAGCAGTTCTTC
>TRBJ1-2|.|TRBV7-2|.
CASSLISYGYTF
TGTGCCAGCAGCTTAATTTCCTATGGCTACACCTTC
>TRBJ2-1|.|TRBV24-1|.
CATSDIASRGLIF
TGTGCCACCAGTGATATCGCCTCCCGAGGGTTGATCTTC
>TRBJ2-1|.|TRBV5-4|few
CASSLQGPYNEQFF
TGTGCCAGCAGCTTGCAGGGCCCCTACAATGAGCAGTTCTTC
>TRBJ2-5|.|TRBV7-2|few
CASSFTKRETQYF
TGTGCCAGCAGCTTTACGAAAAGAGAGACCCAGTACTTC
>TRBJ1-2|.|TRBV10-2|.
CASSPRVGVYGYTF
TGCGCCAGCAGCCCCCGGGTGGGGGTTTATGGCTACACCTTC
>TRBJ1-6|.|TRBV18|.
CASSQATNNSPLHF
TGTGCCAGCTCACAGGCCACGAATAATTCACCCCTCCACTTT
>TRBJ1-4|.|TRBV7-9|few
CASSPGESRLPFF
TGTGCCAGCAGCCCCGGGGAGTCCAGGCTTCCGTTTTTT
>TRBJ1-1|TRBD1|TRBV7-9|many
CASSRQGAEAFF
TGTGCCAGCAGCCGGCAGGGGGCCGAAGCTTTCTTT
>TRBJ1-4|.|TRBV12-3/TRBV12-4|.
CASSLARAGIDEKLFF
TGTGCCAGCAGTTTAGCTCGCGCGGGCATCGATGAAAAACTGTTTTTT